This TCR beta chain is drawn from a study of siplizumab effects on memory and regulatory T cells (dated by TCRdb to 2018 to 2020). Background for the entire study: The effect of the anti-CD2 antibody siplizumab on alloreactive T-cell subsets was examined in allogeneic mixed lymphocyte reactions constructed from human PBMCs. Overall study outcomes, separate from this receptor: Because sequences at frequencies below about 10^-5 were poorly captured, only a minor fraction of alloreactive clones could be mapped back to unstimulated subsets. Greater diversity appeared to be present in unstimulated naive T cells than in memory T cells, and a substantial contribution to the alloresponse seemed to be made by naive cells. In reactions with siplizumab, an average of roughly 70% of mappable alloreactive CD4+ clones were Treg-derived, compared with 25% to 30% in control reactions. The suppressive function of proliferating Tregs from siplizumab cultures was not functionally confirmed. The cumulative frequency of alloreactive sequences traceable to unstimulated CD4+ memory T cells was significantly reduced by siplizumab. A naive or memory phenotype could not be assigned to roughly 75-97% of proliferating CD4+ or CD8+ clones.

The library was generated by the immunoSEQ multiplex PCR assay. Roughly 10^5 TCR templates per sample were assayed on the deep sequencing platform. Genomic DNA extracted from sorted T cells was used for TCRbeta CDR3 sequencing. As for the authors' bioinformatics: The R programming language was used for clonal analysis of the TCRbeta CDR3 data. Unstimulated samples were compared with post-reaction CFSE-low samples to define alloreactive CD4+ and CD8+ clones. Regulatory or non-regulatory origin of alloreactive CD4+ clones was assigned by matching sequences to the sorted unstimulated Treg and non-Treg repertoires. This immuneACCESS table, as held by TCRdb, lists in-frame sequences with V and J called but not all clones. Of the missing ones, under half trace to an unresolved V gene in checked studies; the others have no known cause. That table furnishes V, J and clone size, whereas the DNA furnished D and trimming. Within this sample are about 100,000 clones, with more than 90% of them counted one time only. The top ten clonotypes cover roughly 2.7% of the sample.

For this clone: Its target antigen remains unknown. No base quality information exists; no much larger clone differs at one position.

TCRbeta CDR3 sequencing was performed on sorted unstimulated T cells and on proliferating T cells recovered from mixed lymphocyte reactions. Fresh whole blood from approximately ten HLA-typed healthy donors was used to isolate PBMCs. CDR1 and CDR2 are drawn from the germline V gene: SGDLS, YYNGEE. The CDR3, from cysteine to phenylalanine, totals 13 residues. The kept DNA is CDR3 alone, 39 bases in frame from the first base. V is clipped by 2 bases and J by 7 bases, and the sequence between their germline boundaries is 12 bases long. Sequenced: CD4+ T cells sorted from blood. Here the chain combines TRBV9 and TRBJ1-2; no D gene is confidently identified. This TCR was sampled from a human donor in good health. Some clones in this sample may be carry-over from other donors' samples. The nucleotide sequence is given as TGTGCCAGCAGCGTTTCCGGGAATCTTGGCTACACCTTC. This translates into CASSVSGNLGYTF.